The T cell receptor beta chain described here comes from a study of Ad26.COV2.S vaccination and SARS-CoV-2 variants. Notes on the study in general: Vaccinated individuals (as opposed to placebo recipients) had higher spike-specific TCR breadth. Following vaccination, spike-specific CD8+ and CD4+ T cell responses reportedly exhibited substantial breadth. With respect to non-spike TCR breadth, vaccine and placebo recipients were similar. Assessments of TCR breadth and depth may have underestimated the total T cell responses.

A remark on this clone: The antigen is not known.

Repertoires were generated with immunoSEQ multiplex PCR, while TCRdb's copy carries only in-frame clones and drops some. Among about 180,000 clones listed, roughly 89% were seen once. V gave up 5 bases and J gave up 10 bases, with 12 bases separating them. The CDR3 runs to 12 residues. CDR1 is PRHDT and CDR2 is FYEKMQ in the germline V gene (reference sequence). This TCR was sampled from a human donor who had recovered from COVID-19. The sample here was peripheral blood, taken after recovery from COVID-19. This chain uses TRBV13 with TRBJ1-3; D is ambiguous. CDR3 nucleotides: TGTGCCAGCAGCCCCGACGGGGATACCATATATTTT. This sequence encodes CASSPDGDTIYF.